The 30 T cell receptor beta chains below were found in one sample sequenced in a study of T cell responses to AZD1222 COVID-19 vaccine listed by TCRdb under 2021. The meaning of the sample's time point label: about 28 days (+/-7) after the second vaccine dose. The sample's treatment or condition label, in plain terms: meningococcal conjugate vaccine given as trial control. The library was generated by the immunoSEQ multiplex PCR assay. Imported from immuneACCESS, the table was reduced by TCRdb to in-frame sequences with V and J called. These copies leave out some clones; in studies compared against another copy, an unresolved V gene accounts for under half, and the cause of the remainder is not known. The sample yields roughly 120,000 clones; 80% to 95% were counted once. 4% to 4.5% of the sample rests with the top ten. The starting material was peripheral blood, obtained 28 days after the second dose of the MenACWY control vaccine. These receptors originate from an adult who received the MenACWY meningococcal vaccine as a control.

The chain combines TRBV2 with TRBJ1-2; 8 bases are a match to TRBD1. This CDR3 region has 13 residues. The junction had 2 bases not matched to a gene; V was cut back by 6 bases and J by 2 bases. Germline CDR1 SNHLY, CDR2 FYNNEI. The CDR3 DNA reads TGTGCCAGCAGAAGGACAGGGAACTATGGCTACACCTTC. The encoded protein is CASRRTGNYGYTF.

This chain uses TRBV9 with TRBJ2-7; 8 bases line up with TRBD2. CDR1 SGDLS and CDR2 YYNGEE come from the germline V gene. CDR3 length: 17 amino acids. J gave up 11 bases and V 0 bases, and 19 bases lay outside the gene matches. The CDR3 DNA sequence: TGTGCCAGCAGCGTAGGGAGCGGGGGCCCACAACGGTTGGGTAAGTACGTC. Its protein is CASSVGSGGPQRLGKYV.

The V and J genes are TRBV9 and TRBJ2-7, with a weak D call TRBD1 (5 bases). Germline CDR1 SGDLS, CDR2 YYNGEE. The V end was cut by 6 bases, the J end by 3 bases, with 16 bases between. The CDR3 is 14 residues long. This CDR3 is CASKDPKGLYEQYF. The CDR3 bases are TGTGCCAGCAAGGACCCCAAGGGGCTCTACGAGCAGTACTTC.

The rearrangement joins TRBV28 to TRBJ1-6; D remains ambiguous. V lost 5 bases, J lost 9 bases, and 14 bases lay in between. This CDR3 is 14 amino acids long. Germline V lookup: CDR1 MDHEN, CDR2 SYDVKM. The CDR3 here is CASSPSPGFSPLHF. CDR3 nucleotide sequence: TGTGCCAGCAGTCCCTCTCCGGGGTTTTCACCCCTCCACTTT. The entire variable domain, with the rest obtained from reference TRBV28 and TRBJ1-6, is as follows: DVKVTQSSRYLVKRTGEKVFLECVQDMDHENMFWYRQDPGLGLRLIYFSYDVKMKEKGDIPEGYSVSREKKERFSLILESASTNQTSMYLCASSPSPGFSPLHFGNGTRLTVT.

The chain recombines TRBV19 with TRBJ1-5, with a possible D match to TRBD1 (5 bases). The CDR3 has 15 amino acids. Deletions cut 3 bases from V and 0 bases from J, with 9 bases between. The germline V gene encodes CDR1 LNHDA and CDR2 SQIVND (reference sequence). CDR3 loop: CASSIHRSSNQPQHF. The CDR3 nucleotides are TGTGCCAGTAGTATTCACAGGAGTAGCAATCAGCCCCAGCATTTT.

The V and J genes are TRBV29-1 and TRBJ2-5; weak D call: TRBD2 (6 bases). The CDR3 is 15 amino acids. CDR1 and CDR2 from the germline V gene are SQVTM and ANQGSEA. Trimming shortened V by 2 bases and J by 0 bases, and 13 bases separated the two germline ends. CDR3 sequence reads: CSVELLGLDQETQYF. The CDR3 DNA reads as TGCAGCGTTGAACTCCTGGGACTGGACCAAGAGACCCAGTACTTC.

This clone has just a few counts. The V call is TRBV4-2, the J call TRBJ2-2; no firm D call. Looked up from germline, CDR1 is LGHNA and CDR2 is YNFKEQ. The CDR3 has 14 amino acids. Trimming took 0 bases from V and 5 from J, leaving 7 bases between them. As DNA, the CDR3 is TGTGCCAGCAGCCAAGAGTTGAGGACCGGGGAGCTGTTTTTT. Encoded protein: CASSQELRTGELFF.

The gene calls are TRBV6-5 and TRBJ2-7; 10 bases map to TRBD1. The germline V gene encodes CDR1 MNHEY and CDR2 SVGAGI. The CDR3 is 15 amino acids. The V gene end was trimmed by 5 bases and the J gene end by 2 bases; junction bases not matched to a gene: 6. CDR3 bases: TGTGCCAGCAGTCAGGCGGGACAGGGGACCTACGAGCAGTACTTC. Residues: CASSQAGQGTYEQYF.

V is TRBV19 and J is TRBJ1-1, with D perhaps TRBD1 (6 bases). Germline-derived CDR1 and CDR2 are LNHDA and SQIVND (reference sequence). Trimming took off 0 bases at V and 6 bases at J, with 11 bases between the two ends. The CDR3 has 14 amino acids. CDR3: CASSIDPSGAEAFF. The CDR3 coding sequence is TGTGCCAGTAGTATAGATCCTTCAGGGGCTGAAGCTTTCTTT.

V gene TRBV2 combines with J gene TRBJ1-1; TRBD1 matches at 8 bases. Germline V gene sequence: CDR1 SNHLY, CDR2 FYNNEI. J was trimmed by 4 bases and V by 6 bases; bases with no gene match: 7. CDR3 length: 14 amino acids. The CDR3 is CASRERQGTTEAFF. CDR3 DNA sequence: TGTGCCAGCAGGGAAAGACAGGGGACCACTGAAGCTTTCTTT.

The gene calls are TRBV6-5 and TRBJ2-3; D call uncertain. Per the germline V gene, CDR1 is MNHEY and CDR2 is SVGAGI. With 0 bases removed from V and 6 bases from J, the gap between germline ends came to 7 bases. This CDR3 has 13 residues. CDR3 in DNA: TGTGCCAGCAGTTACTCGCCATCCGATACGCAGTATTTT. Its protein is CASSYSPSDTQYF.

This chain joins TRBV28 and TRBJ2-3; TRBD2 aligns across 12 bases. The trim removed 1 base at V and 4 bases at J, leaving 15 bases unmatched. The CDR3 is made up of 20 amino acids. CDR1 is MDHEN, CDR2 SYDVKM, per germline. Here the CDR3 reads CASSLYRWASGGAGADTQYF. For the CDR3, the DNA is TGTGCCAGCAGTTTATATCGCTGGGCTAGCGGGGGGGCGGGCGCAGATACGCAGTATTTT.

The chain has TRBV6-5 and TRBJ2-7; weak D call: TRBD1 (5 bases). Per germline, CDR1 MNHEY and CDR2 SVGAGI. The CDR3 sequence is 13 residues long. Deletions cut 0 bases from V and 7 bases from J, with 10 bases between. CDR3 in amino acids: CASSYSIGVEQYV. The DNA for the CDR3 is TGTGCCAGCAGTTACTCGATAGGGGTAGAGCAGTACGTC.

The V gene is TRBV12-3 or TRBV12-4, the J gene TRBJ1-1; 7 nucleotides agree with TRBD1. V lost 6 bases, J lost 5 bases, and 6 bases stayed unmatched. The CDR3 spans 13 residues. DNA of the CDR3: TGTGCCAGCAGAAATACAGGGGAGACTGAAGCTTTCTTT. Translating gives CASRNTGETEAFF.

The V gene is TRBV6-6, the J gene TRBJ2-6; D is possibly TRBD2 (7 bases). V dropped 7 bases and J dropped 1 base, with 17 bases sitting between them. The germline V gene has CDR1 MNHNY and CDR2 SVGAGI (reference sequence). This CDR3 has 17 residues. The CDR3 is CASIRGASQSGANVLTF. CDR3 nucleotide sequence: TGTGCCAGCATTCGGGGGGCCAGCCAGTCTGGGGCCAACGTCCTGACTTTC.

V usage is TRBV10-3 and J usage is TRBJ2-7; tentatively, D is TRBD2 (6 bases). The germline CDR1 and CDR2 sequences are ENHRY and SYGVKD. The CDR3 spans 14 residues. The germline V and J ends were trimmed by 6 bases and 0 bases, with 12 bases remaining between them. CDR3 region: CAIRGGINSYEQYF. CDR3 in DNA: TGTGCCATCAGGGGCGGGATTAACTCCTACGAGCAGTACTTC.

J is TRBJ2-7 and V is TRBV7-8; tentative D call: TRBD1 (6 bases). Germline V gene lookup returns CDR1 SGHVS and CDR2 FQNEAQ. Trimming took 5 bases from V and 6 from J, leaving 14 bases between them. The CDR3 is 13 amino acids. The CDR3 here is CASSLWTATEQYV. The CDR3, as DNA: TGTGCCAGCAGCCTCTGGACAGCAACCGAGCAGTACGTC.

This clone was seen once. The chain combines TRBV6-2 or TRBV6-3 with TRBJ1-2, with D possibly matching TRBD1 (5 bases). Germline CDR1 reads MNHEY; CDR2 reads SVGEGT. The V gene lost 6 bases and the J gene lost 4 bases, with 15 bases spanning the gap. This CDR3 is 14 amino acids long. CDR3 region: CASRPGGTTYGYTF. DNA for the CDR3: TGTGCCAGCAGACCTGGGGGGACTACCTATGGCTACACCTTC.

This rearrangement joins TRBV27 to TRBJ1-4; D perhaps matches TRBD1 (6 bases). Germline CDR1 MNHEY, CDR2 SMNVEV (reference sequence). The V and J ends lost 3 bases and 4 bases respectively, with 9 bases between them. The CDR3 covers 14 residues. CDR3 coding DNA: TGTGCCAGCAGTTTTTCAGGGGATAATGAAAAACTGTTTTTT. Its translation is CASSFSGDNEKLFF.

V is TRBV3-1 (or the pseudogene TRBV3-2) and J is TRBJ2-3; 9 bases fit TRBD1. Losses at the gene ends were 5 bases for V and 2 bases for J; bases not matched to a gene: 5. Germline-derived CDR1 and CDR2 are LGHDT and YNNKEL (reference sequence). CDR3 size: 15 residues. The CDR3 is CASSFRDRVTDTQYF. The CDR3 DNA sequence: TGTGCCAGCAGCTTCCGGGACAGGGTCACAGATACGCAGTATTTT.

Only one count was recorded for this clone. The chain uses TRBV12-3 or TRBV12-4 and TRBJ2-3, with no clear D. CDR3 length: 12 residues. Trimming stripped 8 bases from V and 3 bases from J, with 9 bases between. CDR3 loop: CASRSQTDTQYF. DNA of the CDR3: TGTGCCAGCCGTTCACAGACAGATACGCAGTATTTT.

The J gene is TRBJ2-5, the V gene TRBV5-1, with 8 bases aligning to TRBD1. CDR3 length: 15 residues. The V gene's germline CDR1 is SGHRS and CDR2 YFSETQ. With V trimmed by 4 bases and J by 5 bases, 10 bases remained unmatched. The chain's CDR3 is CASSTRDRRAETQYF. As DNA, the CDR3 is TGCGCCAGCAGCACACGGGACAGGCGAGCGGAGACCCAGTACTTC.

This clone occurred a few times. The chain is built from TRBV5-4 and TRBJ1-6, with 8 bases lining up with TRBD1. CDR1 and CDR2 from the germline V gene are SGHNT and YYREEE (reference sequence). V gave up 4 bases and J gave up 0 bases; unmatched junction bases: 15. The CDR3 contains 20 residues. The CDR3: CASSLGGGQGVGSYNSPLHF. Here the CDR3 DNA reads TGTGCCAGCAGCCTGGGCGGTGGACAGGGCGTCGGCTCCTATAATTCACCCCTCCACTTT. Combining the CDR3 with reference TRBV5-4 and TRBJ1-6 gives the whole variable domain ETGVTQSPTHLIKTRGQQVTLRCSSQSGHNTVSWYQQALGQGPQFIFQYYREEENGRGNFPPRFSGLQFPNYSSELNVNALELDDSALYLCASSLGGGQGVGSYNSPLHFGNGTRLTVT.

This clone was detected only a few times. The chain employs TRBV20-1 and TRBJ1-5; 7 nucleotides agree with TRBD1. Germline CDR1 DFQATT, CDR2 SNEGSKA (reference sequence). The V gene end was trimmed by 3 bases and the J gene end by 4 bases; junction bases not matched to a gene: 6. CDR3 length equals 14 residues. The CDR3 sequence is CSASHRGANQPQHF. The CDR3 DNA reads TGCAGTGCTAGTCACAGGGGTGCAAATCAGCCCCAGCATTTT.

V gene TRBV11-2 combines with J gene TRBJ2-1; 9 positions match TRBD2. V shed 0 bases, J shed 3 bases, and the junction held 6 bases outside the gene matches. Germline CDR1 is SGHAT and CDR2 is FQNNGV. The CDR3 sequence is 17 residues long. The CDR3 sequence: CASSLDLRGGNYNEQFF. As DNA, the CDR3 is TGTGCCAGCAGCTTAGATTTGCGGGGGGGGAACTACAATGAGCAGTTCTTC.

The chain combines TRBV4-1 with TRBJ1-3, with TRBD1 as a possible D gene (6 bases). Per germline, CDR1 MGHRA and CDR2 YSYEKL. The V gene lost 3 bases and the J gene lost 4 bases, with 7 bases spanning the gap. The CDR3 totals 13 residues. CDR3 in DNA: TGCGCCAGCAGCCACGGACAGGGAAACACCATATATTTT. Protein sequence: CASSHGQGNTIYF.

V and J are TRBV7-9 and TRBJ1-4, with 7 bases fitting TRBD1. CDR1 is SEHNR and CDR2 is FQNEAQ in the germline V gene (reference sequence). There are 12 residues in the CDR3. V dropped 4 bases and J dropped 12; count of bases not matched to a gene: 5. This CDR3 reads CASSSAGTELFF. CDR3 sequence (DNA): TGTGCCAGCAGCTCTGCCGGGACAGAACTGTTTTTT.

The chain has TRBV5-6 and TRBJ1-2; D gene ambiguous. This CDR3 contains 16 residues. Trimming cost V 4 bases and J 7 bases, with 23 bases left between them. Germline V gene data show CDR1 as SGHDT and CDR2 as YYEEEE. As DNA, the CDR3 is TGTGCCAGCAGCCAACAACACAGTAGTGTTTTTGGTGGCTACACCTTC. It yields the protein CASSQQHSSVFGGYTF.

This clone was detected once. The chain joins TRBV11-2 to TRBJ2-2, with a tentative D call TRBD1 (5 bases). Germline V gene sequence: CDR1 SGHAT, CDR2 FQNNGV. The V end lost 2 bases, the J end lost 0 bases, and 16 bases lay between the germline ends. CDR3 size: 18 residues. CDR3 coding DNA: TGTGCCAGCAGCTTAAGAGCCCTACAGGTCTCGAACACCGGGGAGCTGTTTTTT. Translation gives CASSLRALQVSNTGELFF.

This clone was seen ten or more times. This chain links TRBV18 with TRBJ1-1; TRBD1 matches 8 bases. The germline V gene encodes CDR1 KGHSH and CDR2 LQKENI. V gave up 0 bases and J gave up 3 bases; unmatched junction bases: 9. This CDR3 comprises 17 residues. This chain's CDR3 is CASSPPQGARYDTEAFF. DNA for the CDR3: TGTGCCAGCTCACCACCCCAGGGGGCCAGGTACGACACTGAAGCTTTCTTT.